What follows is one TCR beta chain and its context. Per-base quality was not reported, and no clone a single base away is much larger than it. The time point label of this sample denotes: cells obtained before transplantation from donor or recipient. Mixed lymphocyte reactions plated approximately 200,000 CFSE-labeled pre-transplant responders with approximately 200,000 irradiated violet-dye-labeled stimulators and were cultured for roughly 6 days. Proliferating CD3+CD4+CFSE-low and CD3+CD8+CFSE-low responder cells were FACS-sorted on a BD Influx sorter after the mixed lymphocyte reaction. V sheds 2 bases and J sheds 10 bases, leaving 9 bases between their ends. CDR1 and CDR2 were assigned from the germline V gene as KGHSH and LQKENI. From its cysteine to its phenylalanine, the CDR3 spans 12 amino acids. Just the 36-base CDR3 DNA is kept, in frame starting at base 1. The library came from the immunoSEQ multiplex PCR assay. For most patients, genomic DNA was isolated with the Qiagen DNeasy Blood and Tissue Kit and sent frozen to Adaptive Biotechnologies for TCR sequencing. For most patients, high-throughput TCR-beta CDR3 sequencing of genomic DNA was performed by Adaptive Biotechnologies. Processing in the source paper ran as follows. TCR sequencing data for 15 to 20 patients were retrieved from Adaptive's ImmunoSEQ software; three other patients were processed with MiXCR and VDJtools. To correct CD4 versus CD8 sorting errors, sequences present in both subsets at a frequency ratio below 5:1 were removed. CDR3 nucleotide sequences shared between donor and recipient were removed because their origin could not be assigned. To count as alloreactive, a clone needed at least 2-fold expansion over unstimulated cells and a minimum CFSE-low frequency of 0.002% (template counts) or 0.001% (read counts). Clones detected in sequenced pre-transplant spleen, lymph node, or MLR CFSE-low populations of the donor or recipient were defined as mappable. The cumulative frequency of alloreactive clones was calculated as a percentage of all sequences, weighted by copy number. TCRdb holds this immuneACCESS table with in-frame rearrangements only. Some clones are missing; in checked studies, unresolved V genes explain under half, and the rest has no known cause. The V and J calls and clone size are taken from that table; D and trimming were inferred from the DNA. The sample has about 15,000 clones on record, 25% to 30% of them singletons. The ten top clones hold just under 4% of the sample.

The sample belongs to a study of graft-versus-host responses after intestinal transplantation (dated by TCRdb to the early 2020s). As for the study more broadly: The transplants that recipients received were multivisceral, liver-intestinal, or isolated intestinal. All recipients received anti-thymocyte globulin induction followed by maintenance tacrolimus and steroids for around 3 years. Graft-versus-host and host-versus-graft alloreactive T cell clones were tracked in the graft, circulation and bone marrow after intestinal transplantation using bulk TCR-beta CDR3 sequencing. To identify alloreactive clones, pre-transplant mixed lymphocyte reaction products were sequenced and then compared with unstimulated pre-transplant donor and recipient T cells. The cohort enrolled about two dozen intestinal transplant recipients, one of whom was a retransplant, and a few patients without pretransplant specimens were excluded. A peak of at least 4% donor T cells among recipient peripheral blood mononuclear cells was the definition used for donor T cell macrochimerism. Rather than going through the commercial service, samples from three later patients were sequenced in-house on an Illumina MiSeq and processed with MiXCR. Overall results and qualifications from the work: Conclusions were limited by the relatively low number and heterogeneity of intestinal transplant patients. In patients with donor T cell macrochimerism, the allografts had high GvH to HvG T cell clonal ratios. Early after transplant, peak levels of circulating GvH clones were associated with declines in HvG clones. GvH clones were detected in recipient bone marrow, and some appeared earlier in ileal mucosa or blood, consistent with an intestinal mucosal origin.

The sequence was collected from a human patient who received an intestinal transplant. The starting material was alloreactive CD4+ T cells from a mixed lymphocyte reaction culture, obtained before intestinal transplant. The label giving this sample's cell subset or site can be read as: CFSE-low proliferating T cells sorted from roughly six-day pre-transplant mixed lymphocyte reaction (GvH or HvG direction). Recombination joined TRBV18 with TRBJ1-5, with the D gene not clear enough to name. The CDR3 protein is CASSPGSKPQHF. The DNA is TGTGCCAGCTCACCAGGATCGAAACCCCAGCATTTT.